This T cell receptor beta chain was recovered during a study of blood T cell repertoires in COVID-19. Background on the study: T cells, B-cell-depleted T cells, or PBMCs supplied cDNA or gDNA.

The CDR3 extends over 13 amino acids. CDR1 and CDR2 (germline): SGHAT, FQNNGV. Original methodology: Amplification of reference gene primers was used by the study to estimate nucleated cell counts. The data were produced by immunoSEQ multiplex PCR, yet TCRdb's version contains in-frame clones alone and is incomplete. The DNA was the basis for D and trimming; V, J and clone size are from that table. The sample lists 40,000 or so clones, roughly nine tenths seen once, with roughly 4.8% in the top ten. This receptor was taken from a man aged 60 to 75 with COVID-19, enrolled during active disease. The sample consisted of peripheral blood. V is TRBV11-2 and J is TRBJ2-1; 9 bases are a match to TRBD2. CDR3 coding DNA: TGTGCTTCGGGGACTAGCCTCTACAATGAGCAGTTCTTC. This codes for CASGTSLYNEQFF.